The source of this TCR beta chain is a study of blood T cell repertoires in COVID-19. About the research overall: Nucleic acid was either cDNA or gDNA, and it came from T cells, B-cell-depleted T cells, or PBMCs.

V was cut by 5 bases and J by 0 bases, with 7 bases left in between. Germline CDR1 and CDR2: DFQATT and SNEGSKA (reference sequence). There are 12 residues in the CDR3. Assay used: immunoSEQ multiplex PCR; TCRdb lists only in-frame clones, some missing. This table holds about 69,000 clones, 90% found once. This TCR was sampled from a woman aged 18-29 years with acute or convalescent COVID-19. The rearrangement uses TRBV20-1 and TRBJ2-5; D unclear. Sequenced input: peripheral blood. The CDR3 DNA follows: TGCAGTGCTGGTGACAACCAAGAGACCCAGTACTTC. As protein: CSAGDNQETQYF.